The rows below give T cell receptor beta chains drawn from one sample of a study of T-cell reconstitution after alpha-beta-depleted transplantation in children. TCRdb called the PCR reads again in MiXCR, with one record for every CDR3 protein. This sample has about 400,000 distinct CDR3 sequences; 20% occur once, and the top ten carry around 3.9%. The sequenced sample was PBMCs from the stem cell graft donor, obtained from the stem cell graft. The receptors were gathered from a human donor who donated a stem cell graft to a child with acute myeloid leukemia. Both conserved end residues are part of each CDR3. The order of the fields is J gene, V gene, CDR3 length, D gene, clone size, CDR3 DNA, CDR3 protein. A D gene is named only where the DNA matches it firmly. Only some rows state a clone size, as once, few, many or a class for expanded clones.

TRBJ2-1 | TRBV28 | 17 | TRBD2 | NA | TGTGCCAGCAGGGGACTAGCGGGAACTATCGGTGACAATGAGCAGTTCTTC | CASRGLAGTIGDNEQFF
TRBJ1-2 | TRBV12-3/TRBV12-4 | 16 | NA | few | TGTGCCAGCAGTTTCCAGGAACAGGACTTCTTATATGGCTACACCTTC | CASSFQEQDFLYGYTF
TRBJ1-1 | TRBV4-1 | 14 | NA | few | TGCGCCAGCAGCCTAGGGGGAGGACAGACTGAAGCTTTCTTT | CASSLGGGQTEAFF
TRBJ2-7 | TRBV29-1 | 15 | TRBD1 | many | TGCAGCGTTGGCCGACAGGGATTCCCTTCGGGCGAGCAGTACTTC | CSVGRQGFPSGEQYF
TRBJ2-1 | TRBV28 | 14 | TRBD2 | NA | TGTGCCAGCAGTTTAGGCGGGAGGGCCCTTGAGCAGTTCTTC | CASSLGGRALEQFF
TRBJ2-3 | TRBV5-1 | 16 | TRBD2 | NA | TGCGCCAGCAGCTTTGGTACTAGCGGGGCCACAGATACGCAGTATTTT | CASSFGTSGATDTQYF
TRBJ2-3 | TRBV21-1 | 11 | NA | NA | TGTGCCACCCAGTGTGGAGATACGCAGTATTTT | CATQCGDTQYF
TRBJ2-3 | TRBV30 | 14 | NA | many | TGTGCCTGGAGTGGAGTTGGGAGCACAGATACGCAGTATTTT | CAWSGVGSTDTQYF
TRBJ2-2 | TRBV27 | 16 | NA | NA | TGTGCCAGCAGTTTTTGGGGCGGGATGGACACCGGGGAGCTGTTTTTT | CASSFWGGMDTGELFF
TRBJ2-7 | TRBV7-2 | 14 | NA | few | TGTGCCAGCAGCTTAGCGGAAAGCTCCTACGAGCAGTACTTC | CASSLAESSYEQYF
TRBJ2-1 | TRBV20-1 | 11 | NA | NA | TGCAGTGCGGCTTCCCCGAGGGAGCAGTTCTTC | CSAASPREQFF
TRBJ2-1 | TRBV4-2 | 15 | NA | few | TGTGCCAGCAGCCAAGAGGCTAGCGCCTACAATGAGCAGTTCTTC | CASSQEASAYNEQFF
TRBJ1-1 | TRBV28 | 16 | NA | NA | TGTGCCGTCCCCCCAGGGATCCCCCCAAGGAACACTGAAGCTTTCTTT | CAVPPGIPPRNTEAFF
TRBJ2-5 | TRBV20-1 | 16 | NA | once | TGCAGTGCTACCCGGGGTCAGTGGAGACACCAAGAGACCCAGTACTTC | CSATRGQWRHQETQYF
TRBJ2-7 | TRBV7-6 | 15 | NA | few | TGTGCCAGCAGCTTAACCGGGGGCGAGGGTTACGAGCAGTACTTC | CASSLTGGEGYEQYF
TRBJ2-1 | TRBV25-1 | 14 | NA | few | TGTGCCAGCACGGGCGGGTCAGTATACAATGAGCAGTTCTTC | CASTGGSVYNEQFF
TRBJ2-7 | TRBV10-3 | 15 | NA | many | TGTGCCATCAGTGAGTCCTACAGGCCCTCCTACGAGCAGTACTTC | CAISESYRPSYEQYF
TRBJ2-5 | TRBV28 | 13 | NA | many | TGTGCCAGCAGTTTGGGGTTTCAAGAGACCCAGTACTTC | CASSLGFQETQYF
TRBJ2-2 | TRBV6-5 | 15 | NA | NA | TGTGCCAGCAGTTATGGGCGCGGAAACACCGGGGAGCTGTTTTTT | CASSYGRGNTGELFF
TRBJ2-7 | TRBV20-1 | 16 | TRBD2 | few | TGCAGTGCCATCTCTAGCGGGACGACTCTCAACTACGAGCAGTACTTC | CSAISSGTTLNYEQYF
TRBJ1-2 | TRBV28 | 16 | TRBD1 | NA | TGTGCCAGCAGTTTACCGGGACAGGGGAGCCTCTATGGCTACACCTTC | CASSLPGQGSLYGYTF
TRBJ2-3 | TRBV9 | 17 | TRBD2 | many | TGTGCCAGCAGCGTAGGAAGCGGGAGGGTACTCGGAGATACGCAGTATTTT | CASSVGSGRVLGDTQYF
TRBJ1-5 | TRBV7-2 | 15 | NA | NA | TGTGCCAGCAGCTTACAGAGGAATAGCAATCAGCCCCAGCATTTT | CASSLQRNSNQPQHF
TRBJ1-2 | TRBV27 | 13 | NA | NA | TGTGCCAGCAGTTTATCCGGGGCCCTTGGCTACACCTTC | CASSLSGALGYTF
TRBJ1-5 | TRBV20-1 | 14 | TRBD1 | NA | TGCAGTGCCCCCAGGACAGGGGGCAGGCAGCCCCAGCATTTT | CSAPRTGGRQPQHF
TRBJ2-5 | TRBV7-2 | 15 | NA | once | TGTGCCAGCAGCTTGCCGGACGGTCACCAAGAGACCCAGTACTTC | CASSLPDGHQETQYF
TRBJ2-1 | TRBV29-1 | 16 | TRBD1 | many | TGCAGCGTTGACCCCTCCGGGACAGGGTCGCGTGATGAGCAGTTCTTC | CSVDPSGTGSRDEQFF
TRBJ2-1 | TRBV20-1 | 11 | NA | few | TGCAGTGCTATTCGTCAAAATGAGCAGTTCTTC | CSAIRQNEQFF
TRBJ2-3 | TRBV25-1 | 12 | NA | many | TGTGCCAGCAGGGGGGTCGCAGATACGCAGTATTTT | CASRGVADTQYF
TRBJ1-5 | TRBV7-8 | 17 | TRBD1 | few | TGTGCCAGCACCCCAGAGCAGGGGGGAGGAAGCAATCAGCCCCAGCATTTT | CASTPEQGGGSNQPQHF
TRBJ2-7 | TRBV29-1 | 11 | NA | many | TGCAGCGTTGAGTTGGGAGACGAGCAGTACTTC | CSVELGDEQYF
TRBJ2-3 | TRBV12-3/TRBV12-4 | 15 | TRBD1 | many | TGTGCCAGCAGTTACGACAGGGCCAGGCCAGATACGCAGTATTTT | CASSYDRARPDTQYF
TRBJ2-7 | TRBV5-1 | 13 | NA | NA | TGCGCCAGCAGCTTGGAGAGCGGCTACGAGCAGTACTTC | CASSLESGYEQYF
TRBJ2-5 | TRBV20-1 | 15 | TRBD2 | once | TGCAGTGGTATGGTGAGCGGGAGGGCCCAAGAGACCCAGTACTTC | CSGMVSGRAQETQYF
TRBJ2-5 | TRBV15 | 16 | NA | few | TGTGCCACCAGCAGCCGATGGGGGGAAATCAAAGAGACCCAGTACTTC | CATSSRWGEIKETQYF
TRBJ1-2 | TRBV20-1 | 11 | NA | NA | TGCAGTGCTACAAGTAACTATGGCTACACCTTC | CSATSNYGYTF
TRBJ2-2 | TRBV10-3 | 15 | NA | NA | TGTGCCATCAGTGAGTTCATAGCTAACACCGGGGAGCTGTTTTTT | CAISEFIANTGELFF
TRBJ2-3 | TRBV20-1 | 15 | NA | many | TGCAGTGCTAGAGGCAGCTACTCTAGCACAGATACGCAGTATTTT | CSARGSYSSTDTQYF
TRBJ2-5 | TRBV20-1 | 15 | TRBD1 | few | TGCAGTGCTGTCCCGGGACAGGGTTCCCAAGAGACCCAGTACTTC | CSAVPGQGSQETQYF
TRBJ2-3 | TRBV20-1 | 9 | NA | many | TGCAGTGCCCCTGACACGCAGTATTTT | CSAPDTQYF
TRBJ2-5 | TRBV7-6 | 14 | NA | NA | TGTGCCAGCAGCTTAGCGGGGGTCTCAGAGACCCAGTACTTC | CASSLAGVSETQYF
TRBJ2-5 | TRBV12-3/TRBV12-4 | 14 | NA | NA | TGTGCCACCCGGATCGAGGGGTTTGAGGAGACCCAGTACTTC | CATRIEGFEETQYF
TRBJ2-7 | TRBV11-2 | 15 | TRBD2 | NA | TGTGCCAGCAGGCTACTAGCGGCTACAGTCTACGAGCAGTACTTC | CASRLLAATVYEQYF
TRBJ1-1 | TRBV29-1 | 11 | NA | NA | TGCAGCGCCGAGGGAAGTGCTGAAGCTTTCTTT | CSAEGSAEAFF
TRBJ1-5 | TRBV28 | 14 | NA | few | TGTGCCAGCAGCGAGTGGGGTAGCAATCAGCCCCAGCATTTT | CASSEWGSNQPQHF
TRBJ2-1 | TRBV20-1 | 18 | TRBD2 | many | TGCAGTGCTGGGGGGACTAGCGGGATCGGGAGCTCCTACAATGAGCAGTTCTTC | CSAGGTSGIGSSYNEQFF
TRBJ2-7 | TRBV25-1 | 14 | TRBD1 | NA | TGTGCCAGCAGTGATCCAGACAGGGGGCGCGAGCAGTACTTC | CASSDPDRGREQYF
TRBJ2-1 | TRBV5-1 | 14 | TRBD2 | few | TGCGCCAGCAGCTCAAGCGGGAGTCGGAGTGAGCAGTTCTTC | CASSSSGSRSEQFF
TRBJ2-3 | TRBV29-1 | 13 | NA | many | TGCAGCGTCCCGGGACTCCTCACAGATACGCAGTATTTT | CSVPGLLTDTQYF
TRBJ2-5 | TRBV10-3 | 16 | NA | few | TGTGCCATCAGTGAGTCCCAAAACGGGATAAAAGAGACCCAGTACTTC | CAISESQNGIKETQYF
TRBJ2-7 | TRBV5-1 | 15 | NA | many | TGCGCCAGCAGCTTGGCCAGTGAGGCTAGCTACGAGCAGTACTTC | CASSLASEASYEQYF
TRBJ2-1 | TRBV12-3/TRBV12-4 | 12 | TRBD2 | many | TGTGCCAGCGGGGGTAGCGGGAGTGAGCAGTTCTTC | CASGGSGSEQFF
TRBJ1-4 | TRBV4-1 | 17 | NA | NA | TGCGCCAGCAGCCAAGATGTCCCACCGGCAACTAATGAAAAACTGTTTTTT | CASSQDVPPATNEKLFF
TRBJ2-7 | TRBV25-1 | 15 | TRBD1 | NA | TGTGCCAGCAGTGATGGGACAGGGAGATCCTACGAGCAGTACTTC | CASSDGTGRSYEQYF
TRBJ1-1 | TRBV6-1 | 13 | TRBD1 | few | TGTGCCAGCAGTGCCTCCGGGACAGCTGAAGCTTTCTTT | CASSASGTAEAFF
TRBJ1-5 | TRBV24-1 | 14 | NA | few | TGTGCCACCAGTGATGTTAATAGCAATCAGCCCCAGCATTTT | CATSDVNSNQPQHF
TRBJ1-4 | TRBV7-9 | 12 | NA | NA | TGTGCCACCGACAGACAGAATGAAAAACTGTTTTTT | CATDRQNEKLFF
TRBJ1-1 | TRBV5-1 | 17 | TRBD1 | NA | TGCGCCAGCAGCTTGGGGCAGGGGGCCCTCGGGGACACTGAAGCTTTCTTT | CASSLGQGALGDTEAFF
TRBJ2-5 | TRBV28 | 18 | TRBD2 | NA | TGTGCCAGCAGTTTCCCCAAACTAGCGGGAGGAGCGGGAGAGACCCAGTACTTC | CASSFPKLAGGAGETQYF
TRBJ2-1 | TRBV3-1 | 12 | NA | few | TGTGCCAGCAGCCAAGATCCGGGAAAGCAGTTCTTC | CASSQDPGKQFF